This TCR beta chain was profiled in a study of shared clonotypes between healthy human individuals. Whole-study findings and limits: Blood was the sole source, and tissue repertoires probably differ.

There are 16 residues in the CDR3. Trimming took 0 bases from V and 0 from J, leaving 8 bases between them. Germline V gene data show CDR1 as SGHAT and CDR2 as FQNNGV. This clone is a singleton in its sample. The antigen remains undetermined. At deep level, the assay was performed. It was across several immunoSEQ plates that each subset's genomic DNA was evenly split. Authors' data handling: There were no quality scores in the junction-only immunoSEQ sequences, so filtering differed. Assay: immunoSEQ multiplex PCR; the TCRdb copy retains only in-frame clones and omits some. V, J and clone size derive from that table, while D and trimming were established from the DNA sequence. The sample has hundreds of thousands of clones, roughly four fifths seen once; the top ten hold more than 10%.

V usage is TRBV11-2 and J usage is TRBJ1-4; D gene ambiguous. This TCR was sampled from a woman between 40 and 50 years old in good health. Some clones in this sample may be carry-over from other donors' samples. The sample consisted of PBMCs. The CDR3 DNA reads as TGTGCCAGCAGCTTAGAATTGGCTGCAACTAATGAAAAACTGTTTTTT. This encodes CASSLELAATNEKLFF.